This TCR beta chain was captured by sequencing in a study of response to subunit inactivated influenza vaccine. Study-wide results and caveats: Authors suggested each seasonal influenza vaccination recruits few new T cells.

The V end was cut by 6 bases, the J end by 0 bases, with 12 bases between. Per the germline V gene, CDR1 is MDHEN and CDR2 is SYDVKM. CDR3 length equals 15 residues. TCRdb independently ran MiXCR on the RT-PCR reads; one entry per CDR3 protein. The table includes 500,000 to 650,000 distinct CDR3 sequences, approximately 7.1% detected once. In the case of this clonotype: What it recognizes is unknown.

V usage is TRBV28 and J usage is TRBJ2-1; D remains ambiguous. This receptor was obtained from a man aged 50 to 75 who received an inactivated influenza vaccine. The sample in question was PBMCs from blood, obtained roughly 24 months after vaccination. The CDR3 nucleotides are TGTGCCAGCAGGTCCGACGTTTACTCCTACAATGAGCAGTTCTTC. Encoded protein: CASRSDVYSYNEQFF.